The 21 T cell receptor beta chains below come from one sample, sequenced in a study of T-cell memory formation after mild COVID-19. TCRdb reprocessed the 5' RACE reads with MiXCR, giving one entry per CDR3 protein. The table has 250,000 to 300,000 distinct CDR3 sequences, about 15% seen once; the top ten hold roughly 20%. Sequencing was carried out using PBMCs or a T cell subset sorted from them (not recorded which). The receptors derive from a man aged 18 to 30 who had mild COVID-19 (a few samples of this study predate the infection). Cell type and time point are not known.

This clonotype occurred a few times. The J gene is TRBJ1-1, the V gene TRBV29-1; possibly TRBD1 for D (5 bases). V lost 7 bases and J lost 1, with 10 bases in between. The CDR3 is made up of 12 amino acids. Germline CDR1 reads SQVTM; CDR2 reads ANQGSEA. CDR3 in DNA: TGCAGCGGATCAGGGCCGAACACTGAAGCTTTCTTT. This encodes CSGSGPNTEAFF.

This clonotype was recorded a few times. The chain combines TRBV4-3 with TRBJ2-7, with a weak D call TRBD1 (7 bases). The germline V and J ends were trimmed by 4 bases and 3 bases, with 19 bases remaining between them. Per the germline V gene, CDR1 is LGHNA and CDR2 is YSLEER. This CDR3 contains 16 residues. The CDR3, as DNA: TGCGCCAGCAGCCCCCCGAGGCAGGGGGAGGACTACGAGCAGTACTTC. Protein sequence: CASSPPRQGEDYEQYF.

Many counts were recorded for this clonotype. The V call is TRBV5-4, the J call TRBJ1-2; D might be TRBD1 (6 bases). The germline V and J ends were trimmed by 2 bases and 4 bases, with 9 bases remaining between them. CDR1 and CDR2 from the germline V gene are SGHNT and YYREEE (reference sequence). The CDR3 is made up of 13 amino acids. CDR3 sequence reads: CASSFTGSYGYTF. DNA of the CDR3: TGTGCCAGCAGCTTTACAGGGTCCTATGGCTACACCTTC.

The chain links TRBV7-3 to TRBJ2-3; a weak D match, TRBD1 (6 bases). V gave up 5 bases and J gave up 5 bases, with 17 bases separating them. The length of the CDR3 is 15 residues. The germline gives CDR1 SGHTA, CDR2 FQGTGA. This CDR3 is CASSPQTGLGDTQYF. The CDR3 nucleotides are TGTGCCAGCAGCCCTCAGACAGGCCTGGGAGATACGCAGTATTTT.

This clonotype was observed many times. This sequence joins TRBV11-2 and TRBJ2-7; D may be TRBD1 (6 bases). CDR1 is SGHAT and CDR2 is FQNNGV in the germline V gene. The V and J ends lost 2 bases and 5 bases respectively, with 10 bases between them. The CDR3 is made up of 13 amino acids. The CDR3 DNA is TGTGCCAGCAGCTTATCCCAGGGGCACGAGCAGTACGTC. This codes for CASSLSQGHEQYV.

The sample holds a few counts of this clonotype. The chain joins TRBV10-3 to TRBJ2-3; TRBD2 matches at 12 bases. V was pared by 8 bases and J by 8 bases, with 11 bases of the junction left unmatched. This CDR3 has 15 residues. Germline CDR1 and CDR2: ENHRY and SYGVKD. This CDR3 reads CAIGGASGGDLTQYF. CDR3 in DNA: TGTGCCATCGGTGGAGCTAGCGGGGGGGACCTTACGCAGTATTTT.

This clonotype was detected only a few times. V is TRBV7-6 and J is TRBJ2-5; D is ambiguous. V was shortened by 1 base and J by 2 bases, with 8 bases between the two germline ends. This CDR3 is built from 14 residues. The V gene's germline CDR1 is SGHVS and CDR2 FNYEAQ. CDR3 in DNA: TGTGCCAGCAGCTTAGAAGGGTCTCAAGAGACCCAGTACTTC. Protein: CASSLEGSQETQYF.

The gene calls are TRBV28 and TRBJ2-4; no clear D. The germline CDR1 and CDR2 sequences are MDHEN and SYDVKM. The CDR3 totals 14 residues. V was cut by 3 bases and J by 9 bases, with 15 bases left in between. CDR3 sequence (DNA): TGTGCCAGCAGTTTTTCGGCCCCCGGCCCCATTCAGTACTTC. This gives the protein CASSFSAPGPIQYF.

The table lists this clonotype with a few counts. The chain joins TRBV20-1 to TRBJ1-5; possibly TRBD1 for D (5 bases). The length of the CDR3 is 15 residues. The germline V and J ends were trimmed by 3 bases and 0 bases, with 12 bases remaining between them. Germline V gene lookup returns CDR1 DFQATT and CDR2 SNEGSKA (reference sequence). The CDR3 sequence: CSASAGRYSNQPQHF. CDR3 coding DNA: TGCAGTGCTAGCGCAGGGCGGTATAGCAATCAGCCCCAGCATTTT.

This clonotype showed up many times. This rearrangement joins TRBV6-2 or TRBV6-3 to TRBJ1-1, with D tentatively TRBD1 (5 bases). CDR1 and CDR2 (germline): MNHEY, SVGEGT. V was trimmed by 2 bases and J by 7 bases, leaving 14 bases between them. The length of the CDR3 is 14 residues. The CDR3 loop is CASSYRGSESEAFF. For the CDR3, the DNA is TGTGCCAGCAGTTACCGGGGGTCGGAGAGTGAAGCTTTCTTT.

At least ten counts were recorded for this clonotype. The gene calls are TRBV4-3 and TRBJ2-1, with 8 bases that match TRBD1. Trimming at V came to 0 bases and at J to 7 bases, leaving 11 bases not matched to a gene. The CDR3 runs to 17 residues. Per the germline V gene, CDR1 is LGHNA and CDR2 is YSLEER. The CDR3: CASSQDLWQGAKNEQFF. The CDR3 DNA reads TGCGCCAGCAGCCAAGATCTGTGGCAGGGGGCGAAAAATGAGCAGTTCTTC.

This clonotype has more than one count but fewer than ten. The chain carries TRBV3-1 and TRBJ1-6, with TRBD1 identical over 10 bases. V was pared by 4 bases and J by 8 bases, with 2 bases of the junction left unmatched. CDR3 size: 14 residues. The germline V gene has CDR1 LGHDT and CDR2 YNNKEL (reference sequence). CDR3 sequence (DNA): TGTGCCAGCAGCCTGGGGACAGGGGATTCACCCCTCCACTTT. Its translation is CASSLGTGDSPLHF.

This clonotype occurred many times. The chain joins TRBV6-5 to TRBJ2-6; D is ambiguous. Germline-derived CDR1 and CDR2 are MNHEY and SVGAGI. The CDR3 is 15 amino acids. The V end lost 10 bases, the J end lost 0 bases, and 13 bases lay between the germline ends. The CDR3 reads CATCRHFSGANVLTF. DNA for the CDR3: TGTGCCACTTGCAGACACTTCTCTGGGGCCAACGTCCTGACTTTC.

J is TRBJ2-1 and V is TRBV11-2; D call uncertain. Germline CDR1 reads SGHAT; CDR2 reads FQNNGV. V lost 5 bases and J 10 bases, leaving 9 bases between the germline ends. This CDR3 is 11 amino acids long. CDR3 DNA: TGTGCCAGCAGCCCCTGGAGAGAGCAGTTCTTC. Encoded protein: CASSPWREQFF. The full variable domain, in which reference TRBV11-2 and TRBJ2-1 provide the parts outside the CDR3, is EAGVAQSPRYKIIEKRQSVAFWCNPISGHATLYWYQQILGQGPKLLIQFQNNGVVDDSQLPKDRFSAERLKGVDSTLKIQPAKLEDSAVYLCASSPWREQFFGPGTRLTVL.

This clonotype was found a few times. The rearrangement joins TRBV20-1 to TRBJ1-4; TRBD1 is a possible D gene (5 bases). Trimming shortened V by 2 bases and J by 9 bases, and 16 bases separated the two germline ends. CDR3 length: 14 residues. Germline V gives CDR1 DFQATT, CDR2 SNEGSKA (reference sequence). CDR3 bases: TGCAGTGCTAGAACCTCGGGACGACGCCAAAAACTGTTTTTT. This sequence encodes CSARTSGRRQKLFF.

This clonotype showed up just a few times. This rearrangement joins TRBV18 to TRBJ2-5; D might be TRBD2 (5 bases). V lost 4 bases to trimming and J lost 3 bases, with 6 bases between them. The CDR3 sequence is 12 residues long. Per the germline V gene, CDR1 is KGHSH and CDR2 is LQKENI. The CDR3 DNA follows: TGTGCCAGCTCACAGGGAGAAGAGACCCAGTACTTC. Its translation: CASSQGEETQYF. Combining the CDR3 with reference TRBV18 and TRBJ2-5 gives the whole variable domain NAGVMQNPRHLVRRRGQEARLRCSPMKGHSHVYWYRQLPEEGLKFMVYLQKENIIDESGMPKERFSAEFPKEGPSILRIQQVVRGDSAAYFCASSQGEETQYFGPGTRLLVL.

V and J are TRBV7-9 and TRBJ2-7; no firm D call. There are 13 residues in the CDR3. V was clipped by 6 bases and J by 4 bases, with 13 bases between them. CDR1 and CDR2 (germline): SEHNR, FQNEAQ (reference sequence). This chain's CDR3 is CASSYAVGYEQYV. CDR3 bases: TGTGCCAGCAGTTACGCGGTGGGGTACGAGCAGTACGTC.

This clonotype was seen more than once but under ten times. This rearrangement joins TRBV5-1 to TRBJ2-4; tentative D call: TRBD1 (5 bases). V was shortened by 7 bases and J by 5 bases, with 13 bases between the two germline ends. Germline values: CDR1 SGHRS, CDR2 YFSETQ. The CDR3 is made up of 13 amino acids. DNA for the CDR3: TGCGCCAGCTCCCAGGACACAGAAAACATTCAGTACTTC. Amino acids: CASSQDTENIQYF.

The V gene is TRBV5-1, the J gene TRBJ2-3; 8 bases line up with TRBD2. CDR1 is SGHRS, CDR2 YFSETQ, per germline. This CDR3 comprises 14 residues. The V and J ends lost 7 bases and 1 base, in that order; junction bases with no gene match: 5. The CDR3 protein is CASAGGRGTDTQYF. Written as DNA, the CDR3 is TGCGCCAGCGCGGGGGGCCGAGGCACAGATACGCAGTATTTT.

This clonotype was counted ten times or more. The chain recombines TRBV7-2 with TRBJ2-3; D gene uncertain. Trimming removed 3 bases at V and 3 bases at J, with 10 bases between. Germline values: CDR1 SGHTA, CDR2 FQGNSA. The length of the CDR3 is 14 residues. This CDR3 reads CASSLSRWTDTQYF. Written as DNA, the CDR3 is TGTGCCAGCAGCTTGTCACGTTGGACAGATACGCAGTATTTT.

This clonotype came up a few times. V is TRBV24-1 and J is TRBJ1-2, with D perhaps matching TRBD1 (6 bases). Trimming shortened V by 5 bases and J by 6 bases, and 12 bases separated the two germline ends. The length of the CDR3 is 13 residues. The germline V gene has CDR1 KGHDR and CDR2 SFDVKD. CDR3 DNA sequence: TGTGCCACCAGTGCGAGGGGGGCCCATGGCTACACCTTC. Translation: CATSARGAHGYTF.